A selection of T cell receptor beta chains follows, all from one sample in a study of a mutant IDH1 vaccine in newly diagnosed glioma. Their target antigens are unknown. Method: immunoSEQ multiplex PCR; TCRdb's copy keeps in-frame clones and lacks some. The sample lists 35,000 to 45,000 clones; roughly 80% were seen once. The starting material was peripheral blood mononuclear cells (PBMCs), obtained from a glioma patient whose treatment included an IDH1 peptide vaccine. Receptor source: a woman aged 25 to 39 with glioma. Some clones in this sample may be carry-over from other donors' samples. Each CDR3 is given with its conserved first and last residue. The order of the fields is D gene, clone size, J gene, V gene, CDR3 length, CDR3 DNA, CDR3 protein. The D gene is left open where the match is weak. The size of a clone is reported for some rows only, either as once, few or many, or as a class for expanded clones.

>TRBD2|NA|TRBJ2-5|TRBV5-1|16
TGCGCCAGCAGCTTCGTCTGGACGGGAGGGCAGGAGACCCAGTACTTC
CASSFVWTGGQETQYF
>NA|NA|TRBJ1-4|TRBV11-2|15
TGTGCCAGCAGCTTAGATGCGGTCGATAATGAAAAACTGTTTTTT
CASSLDAVDNEKLFF
>NA|few|TRBJ1-1|TRBV11-2|13
TGTGCCAGCAGTCCCGACGTAGGGGCTGAAGCTTTCTTT
CASSPDVGAEAFF
>NA|NA|TRBJ2-3|TRBV28|14
TGTGCCAGCAGTCCCACCGGGCTCTCAGATACGCAGTATTTT
CASSPTGLSDTQYF
>TRBD2|NA|TRBJ2-5|TRBV19|16
TGTGCCAGTAGTCTCCGGACTAGCGGATACCAAGAGACCCAGTACTTC
CASSLRTSGYQETQYF
>TRBD2|NA|TRBJ2-7|TRBV6-6|14
TGTGCCAGCATACCTAGCGGGTCATCCTACGAGCAGTACTTC
CASIPSGSSYEQYF
>NA|NA|TRBJ2-1|TRBV6-1|13
TGTGCCAGCAGTGAAGACAGGGCTCATGAGCAGTTCTTC
CASSEDRAHEQFF
>TRBD2|NA|TRBJ2-1|TRBV28|18
TGTGCCAGCAGTTCCTTGATTCCTACTAGCGGTTCGTACAATGAGCAGTTCTTC
CASSSLIPTSGSYNEQFF
>NA|NA|TRBJ2-1|TRBV6-6|12
TGTGCCAGCAGCGGAGGACCGATACAGCAGTTCTTC
CASSGGPIQQFF
>NA|NA|TRBJ1-1|TRBV5-6|14
TGTGCCAGCAGCTTGGGCTGGATGAACACTGAAGCTTTCTTT
CASSLGWMNTEAFF